This T cell receptor beta chain was sequenced during a study of Graves' ophthalmopathy and Graves' hyperthyroidism. At the level of the study: At initial diagnosis, peripheral blood was obtained, and this preceded any treatment.

Concerning this clonotype itself: Its target is unknown.

RNA transcripts provided the template for amplifying TCR beta CDR3 regions. The first round was an RT-PCR with HTBI primers, and the second round was a multiplex PCR. Using its own MiXCR run on the multiplex PCR reads, TCRdb lists one record per CDR3 protein. The sample consists of about 410,000 distinct CDR3 sequences, around 19% of them appearing once. Notes on the study in general: Blood also contained most of the expanded thyroid clonotypes above 0.001 frequency.

PBMCs came from 8.5 to 10 ml of fresh peripheral blood. The CDR3 is 12 amino acids. Germline V gives CDR1 MNHNS, CDR2 SASEGT. Deletions cut 3 bases from V and 2 bases from J, with 4 bases between. This receptor was identified in a woman under 30 with Graves' ophthalmopathy. The sequenced sample consisted of peripheral blood. The V and J genes are TRBV6-1 and TRBJ2-5; unclear D gene. The CDR3 here is CASSDKQETQYF. In DNA, the CDR3 is TGTGCCAGCAGTGATAAGCAAGAGACCCAGTACTTC.